This T cell receptor beta chain is drawn from a study of cytomegalovirus exposure and HLA in healthy donors. This clone has only one observation. Some clones are missing from TCRdb's copy, which holds only in-frame ones; the method was immunoSEQ multiplex PCR. The sample shows some 200,000 clones, 75% to 95% of them seen only once. Unmatched junction bases numbered 5, after V lost 2 bases and J lost 6 bases. The CDR3 is 14 residues long. CDR1 and CDR2 (germline): KGHSH, LQKENI. Sequencing input: PBMCs. V is TRBV18 and J is TRBJ2-7; 9 nucleotides line up with TRBD1. The origin of this receptor is a woman younger than 35 in good health and CMV-seronegative. Written as DNA, the CDR3 is TGTGCCAGCTCACCATCCGGGACAGGGATCGAGCAGTACTTC. This codes for CASSPSGTGIEQYF.